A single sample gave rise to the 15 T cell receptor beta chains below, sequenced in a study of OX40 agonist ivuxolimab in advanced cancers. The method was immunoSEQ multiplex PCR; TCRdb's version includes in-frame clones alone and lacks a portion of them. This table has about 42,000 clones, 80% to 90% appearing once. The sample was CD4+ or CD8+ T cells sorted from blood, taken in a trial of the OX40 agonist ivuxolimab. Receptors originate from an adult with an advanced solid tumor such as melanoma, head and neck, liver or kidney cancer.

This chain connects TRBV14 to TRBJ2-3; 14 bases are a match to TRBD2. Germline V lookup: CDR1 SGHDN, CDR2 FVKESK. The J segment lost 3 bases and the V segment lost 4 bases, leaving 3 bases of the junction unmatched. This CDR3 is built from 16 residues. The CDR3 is CASSPWTSGRTDTQYF. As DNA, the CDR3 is TGTGCCAGCAGCCCTTGGACTAGCGGGAGGACAGATACGCAGTATTTT.

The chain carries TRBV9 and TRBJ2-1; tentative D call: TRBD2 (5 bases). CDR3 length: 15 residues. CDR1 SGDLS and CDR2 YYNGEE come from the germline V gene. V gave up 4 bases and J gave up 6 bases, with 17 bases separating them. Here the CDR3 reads CASSPENSAGNEQFF. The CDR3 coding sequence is TGTGCCAGCAGCCCCGAGAACTCTGCGGGCAATGAGCAGTTCTTC.

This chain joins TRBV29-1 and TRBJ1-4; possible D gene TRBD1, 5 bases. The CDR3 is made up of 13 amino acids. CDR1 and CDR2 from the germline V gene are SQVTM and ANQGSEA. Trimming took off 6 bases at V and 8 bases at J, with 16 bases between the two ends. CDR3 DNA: TGCAGCGTGGCAAAAGAGGGGAGAGAAAAACTGTTTTTT. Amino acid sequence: CSVAKEGREKLFF.

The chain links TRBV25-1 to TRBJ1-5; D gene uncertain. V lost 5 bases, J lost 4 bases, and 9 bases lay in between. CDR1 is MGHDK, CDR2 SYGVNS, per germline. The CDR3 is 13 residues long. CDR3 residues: CASSLASNQPQHF. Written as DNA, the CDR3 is TGTGCCAGCAGTTTGGCCTCGAATCAGCCCCAGCATTTT.

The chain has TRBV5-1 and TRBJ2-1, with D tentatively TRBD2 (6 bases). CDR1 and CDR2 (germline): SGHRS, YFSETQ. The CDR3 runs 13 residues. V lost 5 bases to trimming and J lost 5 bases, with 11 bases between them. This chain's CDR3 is CASSRWGDNEQFF. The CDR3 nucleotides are TGCGCCAGCAGTAGGTGGGGGGACAATGAGCAGTTCTTC.

The CDR3 nucleotides are TGTGCCAGCGGGTCACCCCTCCACTTT. Its protein product is CASGSPLHF. This chain uses TRBV9 with TRBJ1-6; D is unclear. This CDR3 is 9 amino acids long. Germline V gives CDR1 SGDLS, CDR2 YYNGEE. Trimming took 7 bases from V and 10 from J, leaving 3 bases between them.

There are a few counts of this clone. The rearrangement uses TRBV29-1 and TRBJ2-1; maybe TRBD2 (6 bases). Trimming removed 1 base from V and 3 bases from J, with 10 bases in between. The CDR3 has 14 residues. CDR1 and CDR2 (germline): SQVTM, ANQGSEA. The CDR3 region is CSVEGRDFYNEQFF. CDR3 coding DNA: TGCAGCGTTGAAGGGCGGGACTTCTACAATGAGCAGTTCTTC.

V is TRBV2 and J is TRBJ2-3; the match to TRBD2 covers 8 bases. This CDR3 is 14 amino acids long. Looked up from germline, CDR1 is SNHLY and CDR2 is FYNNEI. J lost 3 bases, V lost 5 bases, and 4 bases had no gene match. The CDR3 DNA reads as TGTGCCAGCAGTAACGGGGGGGCAACAGATACGCAGTATTTT. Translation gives CASSNGGATDTQYF.

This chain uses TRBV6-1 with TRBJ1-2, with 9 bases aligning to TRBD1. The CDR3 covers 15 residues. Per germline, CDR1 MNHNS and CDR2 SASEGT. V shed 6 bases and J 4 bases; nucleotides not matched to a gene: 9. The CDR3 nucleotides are TGTGCCAGCAGCCTTGGACAGGGGATCATCTATGGCTACACCTTC. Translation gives CASSLGQGIIYGYTF.

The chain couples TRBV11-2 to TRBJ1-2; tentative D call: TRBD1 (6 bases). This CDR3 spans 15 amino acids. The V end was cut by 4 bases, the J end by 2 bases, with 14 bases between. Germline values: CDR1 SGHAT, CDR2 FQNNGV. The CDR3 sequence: CASSSEFTGNYGYTF. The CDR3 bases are TGTGCCAGCAGCTCTGAATTTACAGGGAACTATGGCTACACCTTC. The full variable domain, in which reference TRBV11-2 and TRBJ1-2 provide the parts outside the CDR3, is EAGVAQSPRYKIIEKRQSVAFWCNPISGHATLYWYQQILGQGPKLLIQFQNNGVVDDSQLPKDRFSAERLKGVDSTLKIQPAKLEDSAVYLCASSSEFTGNYGYTFGSGTRLTVV.

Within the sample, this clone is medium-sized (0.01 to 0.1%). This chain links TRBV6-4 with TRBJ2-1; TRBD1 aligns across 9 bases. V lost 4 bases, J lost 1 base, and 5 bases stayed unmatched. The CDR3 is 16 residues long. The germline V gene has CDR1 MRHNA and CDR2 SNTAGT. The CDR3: CASSARDRVSYNEQFF. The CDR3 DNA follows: TGTGCCAGCAGTGCTAGGGACAGGGTTTCCTACAATGAGCAGTTCTTC.

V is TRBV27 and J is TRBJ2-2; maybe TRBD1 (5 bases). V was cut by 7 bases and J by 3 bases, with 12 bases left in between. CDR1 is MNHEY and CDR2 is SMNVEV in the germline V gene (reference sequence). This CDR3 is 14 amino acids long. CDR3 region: CASMGQVYTGELFF. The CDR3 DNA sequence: TGTGCCAGCATGGGGCAGGTGTACACCGGGGAGCTGTTTTTT.

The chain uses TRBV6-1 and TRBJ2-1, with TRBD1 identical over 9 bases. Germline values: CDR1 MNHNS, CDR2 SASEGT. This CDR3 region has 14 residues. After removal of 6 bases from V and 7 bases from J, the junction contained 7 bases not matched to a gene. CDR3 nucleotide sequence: TGTGCCAGCAGGGTCGGGACAGGGCTAAATGAGCAGTTCTTC. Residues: CASRVGTGLNEQFF.

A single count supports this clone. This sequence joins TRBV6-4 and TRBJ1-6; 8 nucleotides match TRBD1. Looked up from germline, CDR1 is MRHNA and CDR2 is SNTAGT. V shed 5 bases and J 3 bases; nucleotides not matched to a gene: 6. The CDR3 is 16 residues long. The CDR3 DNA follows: TGTGCCAGCAGTATAAGGACAGGGCACTATAATTCACCCCTCCACTTT. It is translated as CASSIRTGHYNSPLHF.

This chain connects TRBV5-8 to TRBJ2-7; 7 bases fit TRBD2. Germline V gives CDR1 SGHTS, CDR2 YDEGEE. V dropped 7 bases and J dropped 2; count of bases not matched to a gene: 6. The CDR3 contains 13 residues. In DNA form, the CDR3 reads TGTGCCAGCGAAGCGGGGCTAACCTACGAGCAGTACTTC. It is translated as CASEAGLTYEQYF.